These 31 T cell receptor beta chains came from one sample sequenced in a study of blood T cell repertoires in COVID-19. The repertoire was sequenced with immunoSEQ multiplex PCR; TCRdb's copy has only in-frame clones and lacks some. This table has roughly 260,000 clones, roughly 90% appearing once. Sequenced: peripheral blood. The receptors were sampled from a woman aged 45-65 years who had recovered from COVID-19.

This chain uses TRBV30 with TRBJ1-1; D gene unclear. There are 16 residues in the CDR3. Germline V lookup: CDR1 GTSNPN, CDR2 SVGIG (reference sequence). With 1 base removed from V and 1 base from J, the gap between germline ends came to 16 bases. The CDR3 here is CAWSALRQRWNTEAFF. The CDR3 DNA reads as TGTGCCTGGAGTGCACTCAGGCAAAGGTGGAACACTGAAGCTTTCTTT.

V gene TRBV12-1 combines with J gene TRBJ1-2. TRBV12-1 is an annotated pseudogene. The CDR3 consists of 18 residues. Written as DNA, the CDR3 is TGTGCCAGCAGCTCTTTAGCGGGCCCGGGACGGCAACTCTATGGCTACACCTTC. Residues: CASSSLAGPGRQLYGYTF.

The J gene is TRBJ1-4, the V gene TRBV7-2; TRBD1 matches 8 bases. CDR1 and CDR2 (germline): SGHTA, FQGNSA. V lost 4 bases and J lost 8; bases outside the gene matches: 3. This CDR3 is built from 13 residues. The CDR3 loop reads CASSSRTGEKLFF. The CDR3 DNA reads TGTGCCAGCAGCTCAAGGACAGGGGAAAAACTGTTTTTT.

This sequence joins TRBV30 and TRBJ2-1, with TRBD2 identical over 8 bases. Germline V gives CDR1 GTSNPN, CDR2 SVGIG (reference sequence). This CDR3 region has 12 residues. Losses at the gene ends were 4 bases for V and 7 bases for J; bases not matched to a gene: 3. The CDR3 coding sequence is TGTGCCTGGACGGGAGGGGGGAATGAGCAGTTCTTC. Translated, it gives CAWTGGGNEQFF.

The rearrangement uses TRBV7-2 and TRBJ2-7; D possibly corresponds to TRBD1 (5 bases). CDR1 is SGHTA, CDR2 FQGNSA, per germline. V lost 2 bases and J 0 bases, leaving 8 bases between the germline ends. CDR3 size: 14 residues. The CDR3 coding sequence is TGTGCCAGCAGCTTACCAGGGTTCTCCTACGAGCAGTACTTC. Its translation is CASSLPGFSYEQYF.

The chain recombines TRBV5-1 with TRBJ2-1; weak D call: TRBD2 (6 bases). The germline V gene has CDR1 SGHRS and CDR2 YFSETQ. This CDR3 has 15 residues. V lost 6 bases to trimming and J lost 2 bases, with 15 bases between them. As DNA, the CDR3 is TGCGCCAGCAACCCTAGCGCCGGAACCTACAATGAGCAGTTCTTC. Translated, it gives CASNPSAGTYNEQFF.

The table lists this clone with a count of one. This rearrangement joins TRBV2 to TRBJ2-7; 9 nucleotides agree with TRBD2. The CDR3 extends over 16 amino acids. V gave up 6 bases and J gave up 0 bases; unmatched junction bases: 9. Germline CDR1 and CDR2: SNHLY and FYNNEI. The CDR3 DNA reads TGTGCCAGCAGGGGACTAGCCGTACTCAGCTCCTACGAGCAGTACTTC. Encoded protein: CASRGLAVLSSYEQYF.

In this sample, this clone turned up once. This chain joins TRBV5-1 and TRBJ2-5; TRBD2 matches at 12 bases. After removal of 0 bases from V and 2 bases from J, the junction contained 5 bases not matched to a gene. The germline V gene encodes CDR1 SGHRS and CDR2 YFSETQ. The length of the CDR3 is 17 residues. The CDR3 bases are TGCGCCAGCAGCTTGGCTACTAGCGGGGGGTTGCAAGAGACCCAGTACTTC. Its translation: CASSLATSGGLQETQYF.

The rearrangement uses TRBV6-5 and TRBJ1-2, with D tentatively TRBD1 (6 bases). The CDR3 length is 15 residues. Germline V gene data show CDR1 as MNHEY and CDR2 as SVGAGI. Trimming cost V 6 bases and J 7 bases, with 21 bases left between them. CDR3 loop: CASRHRDTFRSGYTF. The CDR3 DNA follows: TGTGCCAGCAGGCACCGGGACACTTTTAGGAGTGGCTACACCTTC.

The CDR3 region has the DNA TGTGCCAGCAGTGAATATGCCAGGGGCCACGAGCAGTACTTC. Its translation is CASSEYARGHEQYF. The rearrangement links TRBV6-1 to TRBJ2-7, with D maybe TRBD1 (6 bases). Trimming took 2 bases from V and 5 from J, leaving 13 bases between them. The CDR3 consists of 14 residues. The germline CDR1 and CDR2 sequences are MNHNS and SASEGT.

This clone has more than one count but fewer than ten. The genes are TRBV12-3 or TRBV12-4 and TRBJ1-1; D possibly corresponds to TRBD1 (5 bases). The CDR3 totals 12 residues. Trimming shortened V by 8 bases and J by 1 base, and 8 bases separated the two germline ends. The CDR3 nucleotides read TGTGCCAGCGGCCAGGGGAACACTGAAGCTTTCTTT. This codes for CASGQGNTEAFF.

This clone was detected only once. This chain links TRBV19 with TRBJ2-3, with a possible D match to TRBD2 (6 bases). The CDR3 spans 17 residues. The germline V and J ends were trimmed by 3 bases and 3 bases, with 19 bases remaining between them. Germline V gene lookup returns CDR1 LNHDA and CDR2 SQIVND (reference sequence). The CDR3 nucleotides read TGTGCCAGTAGTATGGGTTGGCTAGCGTCCGGTACAGATACGCAGTATTTT. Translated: CASSMGWLASGTDTQYF.

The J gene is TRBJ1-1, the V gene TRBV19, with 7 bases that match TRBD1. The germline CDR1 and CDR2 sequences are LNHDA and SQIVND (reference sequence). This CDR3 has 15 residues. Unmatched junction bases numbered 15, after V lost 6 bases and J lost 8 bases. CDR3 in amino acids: CASSLLNTGVTEAFF. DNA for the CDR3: TGTGCCAGTAGCCTTCTTAATACAGGGGTCACAGAAGCTTTCTTT.

CDR3 DNA: TGTGCCAGCAGCCAAGGACTAGCGGGAGTTTCTACGCAGTATTTT. It yields the protein CASSQGLAGVSTQYF. The chain joins TRBV14 to TRBJ2-3, with 12 bases identical to TRBD2. The V and J ends lost 1 base and 8 bases, in that order; junction bases with no gene match: 4. From germline, CDR1 is SGHDN and CDR2 FVKESK. CDR3 size: 15 residues.

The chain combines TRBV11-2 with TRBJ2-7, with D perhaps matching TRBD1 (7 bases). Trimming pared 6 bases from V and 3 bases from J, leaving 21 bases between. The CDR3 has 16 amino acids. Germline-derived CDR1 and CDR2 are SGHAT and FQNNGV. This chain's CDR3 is CASSLAGTVGNYEQYF. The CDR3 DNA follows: TGTGCCAGCAGTTTGGCGGGGACAGTCGGAAACTACGAGCAGTACTTC. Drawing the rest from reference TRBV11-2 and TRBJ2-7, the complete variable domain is EAGVAQSPRYKIIEKRQSVAFWCNPISGHATLYWYQQILGQGPKLLIQFQNNGVVDDSQLPKDRFSAERLKGVDSTLKIQPAKLEDSAVYLCASSLAGTVGNYEQYFGPGTRLTVT.

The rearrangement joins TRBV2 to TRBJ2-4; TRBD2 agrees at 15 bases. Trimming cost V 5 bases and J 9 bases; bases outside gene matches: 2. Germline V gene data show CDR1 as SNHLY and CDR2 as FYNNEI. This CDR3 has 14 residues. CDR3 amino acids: CASSLGLAGGIQYF. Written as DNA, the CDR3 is TGTGCCAGCAGTCTGGGACTAGCGGGAGGCATTCAGTACTTC.

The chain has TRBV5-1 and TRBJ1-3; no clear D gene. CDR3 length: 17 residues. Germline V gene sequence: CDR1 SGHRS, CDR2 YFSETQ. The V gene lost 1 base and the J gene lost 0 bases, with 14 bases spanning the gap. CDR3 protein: CASSLSPVQSSGNTIYF. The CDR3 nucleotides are TGCGCCAGCAGCTTGTCCCCTGTTCAGTCCTCTGGAAACACCATATATTTT.

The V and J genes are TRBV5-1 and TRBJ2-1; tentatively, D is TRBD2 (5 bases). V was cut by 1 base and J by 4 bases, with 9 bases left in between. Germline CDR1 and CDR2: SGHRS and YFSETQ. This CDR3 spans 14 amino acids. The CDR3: CASSLTGIYNEQFF. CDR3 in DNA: TGCGCCAGCAGCTTGACCGGGATTTACAATGAGCAGTTCTTC.

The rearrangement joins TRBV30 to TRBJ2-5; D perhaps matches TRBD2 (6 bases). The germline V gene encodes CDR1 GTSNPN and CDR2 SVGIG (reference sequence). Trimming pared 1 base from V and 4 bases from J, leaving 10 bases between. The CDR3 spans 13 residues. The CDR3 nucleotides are TGTGCCTGGAGTGCCGGAGGGAGAGAGACCCAGTACTTC. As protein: CAWSAGGRETQYF.

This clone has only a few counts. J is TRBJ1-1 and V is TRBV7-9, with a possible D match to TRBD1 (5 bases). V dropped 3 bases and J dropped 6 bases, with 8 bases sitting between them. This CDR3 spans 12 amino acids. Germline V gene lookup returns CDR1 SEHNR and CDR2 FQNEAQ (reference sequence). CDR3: CASSFQGAEAFF. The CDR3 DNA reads TGTGCCAGCAGCTTCCAGGGTGCTGAAGCTTTCTTT.

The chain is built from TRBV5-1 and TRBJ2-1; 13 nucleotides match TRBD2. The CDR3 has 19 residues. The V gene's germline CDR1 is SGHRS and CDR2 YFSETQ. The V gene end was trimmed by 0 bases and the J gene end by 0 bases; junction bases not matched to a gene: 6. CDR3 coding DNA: TGCGCCAGCAGCTTGGTCCACCGACTAGCGGGAGGCTCCTACAATGAGCAGTTCTTC. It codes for CASSLVHRLAGGSYNEQFF. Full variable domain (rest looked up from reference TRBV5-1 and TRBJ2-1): KAGVTQTPRYLIKTRGQQVTLSCSPISGHRSVSWYQQTPGQGLQFLFEYFSETQRNKGNFPGRFSGRQFSNSRSEMNVSTLELGDSALYLCASSLVHRLAGGSYNEQFFGPGTRLTVL.

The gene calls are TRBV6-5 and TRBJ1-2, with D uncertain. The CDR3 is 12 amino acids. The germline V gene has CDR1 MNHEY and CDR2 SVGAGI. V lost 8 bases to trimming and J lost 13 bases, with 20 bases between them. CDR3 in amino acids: CASLGGIIGSTF. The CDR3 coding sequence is TGTGCCAGCCTAGGAGGGATTATAGGTAGCACCTTC.

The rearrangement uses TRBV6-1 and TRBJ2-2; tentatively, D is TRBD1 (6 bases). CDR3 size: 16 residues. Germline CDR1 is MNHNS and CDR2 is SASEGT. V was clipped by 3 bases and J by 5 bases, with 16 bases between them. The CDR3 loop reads CASSERILQGTGELFF. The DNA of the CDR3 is TGTGCCAGCAGTGAGCGGATACTTCAGGGGACCGGGGAGCTGTTTTTT.

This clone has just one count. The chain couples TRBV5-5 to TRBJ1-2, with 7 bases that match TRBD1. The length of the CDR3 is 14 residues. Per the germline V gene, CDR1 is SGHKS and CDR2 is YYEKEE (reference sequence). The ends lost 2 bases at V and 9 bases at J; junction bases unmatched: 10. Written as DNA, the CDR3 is TGTGCCAGCAGCTTAGACAGGGCCCTTTTTAGCTACACCTTC. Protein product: CASSLDRALFSYTF.

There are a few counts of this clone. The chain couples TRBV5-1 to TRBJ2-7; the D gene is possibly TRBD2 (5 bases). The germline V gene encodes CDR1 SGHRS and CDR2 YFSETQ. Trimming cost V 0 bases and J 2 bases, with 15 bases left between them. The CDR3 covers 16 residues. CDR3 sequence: CASSLGWTPETYEQYF. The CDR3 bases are TGCGCCAGCAGCTTGGGGTGGACTCCCGAGACCTACGAGCAGTACTTC.

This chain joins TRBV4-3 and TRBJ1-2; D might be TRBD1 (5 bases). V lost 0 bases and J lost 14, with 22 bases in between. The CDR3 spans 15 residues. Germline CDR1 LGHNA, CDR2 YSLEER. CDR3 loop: CASSQDLGRVTSLTF. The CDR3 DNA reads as TGCGCCAGCAGCCAAGACCTTGGCAGGGTTACTTCTTTGACCTTC.

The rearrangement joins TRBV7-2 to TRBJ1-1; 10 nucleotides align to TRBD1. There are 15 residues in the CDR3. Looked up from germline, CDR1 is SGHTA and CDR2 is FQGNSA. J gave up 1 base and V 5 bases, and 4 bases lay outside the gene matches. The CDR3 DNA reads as TGTGCCAGCAGCCCCGACAGGGGGCGGAACACTGAAGCTTTCTTT. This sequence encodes CASSPDRGRNTEAFF.

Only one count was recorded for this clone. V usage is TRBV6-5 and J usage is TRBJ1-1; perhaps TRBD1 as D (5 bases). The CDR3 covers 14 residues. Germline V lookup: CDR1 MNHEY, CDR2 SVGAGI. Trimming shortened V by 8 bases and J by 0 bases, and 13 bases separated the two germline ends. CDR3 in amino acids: CASESKGMNTEAFF. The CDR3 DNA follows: TGTGCCAGCGAAAGCAAGGGGATGAACACTGAAGCTTTCTTT.

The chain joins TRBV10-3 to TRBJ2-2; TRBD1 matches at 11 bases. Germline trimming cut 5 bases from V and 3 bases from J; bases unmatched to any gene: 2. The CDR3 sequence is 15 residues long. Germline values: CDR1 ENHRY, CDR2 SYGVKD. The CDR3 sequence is CAISRDRGYTGELFF. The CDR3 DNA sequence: TGTGCCATCAGTCGGGACAGGGGGTACACCGGGGAGCTGTTTTTT.

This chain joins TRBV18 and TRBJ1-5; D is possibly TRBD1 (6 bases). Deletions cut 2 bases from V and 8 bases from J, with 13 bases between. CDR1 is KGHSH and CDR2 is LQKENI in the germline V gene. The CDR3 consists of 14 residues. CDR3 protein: CASSPGRGGEPQHF. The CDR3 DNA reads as TGTGCCAGCTCACCAGGCAGGGGAGGGGAGCCCCAGCATTTT.

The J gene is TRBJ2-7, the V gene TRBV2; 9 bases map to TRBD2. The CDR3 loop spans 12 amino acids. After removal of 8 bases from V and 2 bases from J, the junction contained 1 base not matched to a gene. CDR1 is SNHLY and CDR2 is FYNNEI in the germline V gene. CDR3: CASLAGPYEQYF. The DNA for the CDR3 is TGTGCCAGCCTAGCGGGGCCCTACGAGCAGTACTTC.